This T cell receptor (beta chain) is drawn from a study of shared clonotypes between healthy human individuals. Study summary: Each donor had three CD4 naive, three CD4 memory, two CD8 naive and one CD8 memory plate.

Germline V CDR1 and CDR2: MNHNS, SASEGT. Trimming took 5 bases from V and 0 from J; bases not matched to a gene: 2. CDR3 length: 14 amino acids. Study conclusions and caveats: Among the subsets, naive ones generally showed larger estimated richness than memory ones.

Each subset's genomic DNA was shared equally among a number of immunoSEQ plates. Roughly 210 ng DNA, about 28,000 T cell genomes, went into each sorted-subset replicate PCR. Assay used: immunoSEQ multiplex PCR; TCRdb lists only in-frame clones, some missing. The data contain about 380,000 clones, 95% to 97% of them singletons. Turning to this clone: Its specificity is unknown.

This TCR was sampled from a young man in good health. What was sequenced was memory CD8+ T cells sorted from blood. Subset given: CD45RO+ cells pooled with CCR7-negative TemRA cells. The chain carries TRBV6-1 and TRBJ2-7; TRBD2 aligns across 9 bases. The chain's CDR3 is CASSFSGSSYEQYF. In DNA form, the CDR3 reads TGTGCCAGCAGTTTTAGCGGGAGCTCCTACGAGCAGTACTTC.